Below, 22 T cell receptor gamma chains from the same sample are listed, as sequenced in a study of γδ T cells in repeated Plasmodium falciparum infection. TCRdb reanalysed the multiplex PCR reads via CATT. The table has tens of thousands of gamma-chain clones, more than 1.4% seen once. Flow sorting of PBMC yielded separate Vgamma9/Vdelta2+ and Vdelta2-negative gammadelta T cell populations for bulk repertoire analysis. The sequencing input was gamma-delta T cells from blood. The receptors were gathered from a pool of human donors (malaria-infected and uninfected, not separated).

This clone was seen more than once but under ten times. TCRdb has a much larger clone's protein, which differs at residue 11 from the translation of this DNA, likely because of a read error; what is shown is the protein translated from the DNA. The rearrangement joins TRGV9 to TRGJ1 or TRGJ2. Because TCRdb records no J gene, it was assigned here through a match of the DNA to germline. CDR3 size: 14 residues. From germline, CDR1 is GITISATS and CDR2 ISYDGTV (reference sequence). CDR3 sequence: CALWEVRFYYRKLF. For the CDR3, the DNA is TGTGCCTTGTGGGAGGTGCGTTTTTATTATAGGAAACTCTTT.

In this sample, this clone turned up many times. TCRdb assigns this DNA the protein of a much larger clone, which departs from its translation at residue 9; this likely reflects a read error, and the protein shown comes from translating the DNA. For the V gene the call is TRGV8; the J gene has no call. This CDR3 region has 11 residues. Germline loops: CDR1 VENAVY, CDR2 YDSYNSRV. The CDR3 DNA reads as TGTGCCACCTGGGATTATTATAAGGAACTCTTT. Its translation: CATWDYYKELF.

Note on this clone: TCRdb lists the protein of a much larger clone for this DNA, which differs at residue 9, so this is likely a read error; the protein given here is translated from the DNA itself. The chain uses TRGV4 and TRGJ1 or TRGJ2. TCRdb leaves out the J gene; it was filled in here by matching the DNA to germline. The germline V gene encodes CDR1 EGSTGY and CDR2 YDSYTSSV. CDR3 length: 12 residues. The V gene end was trimmed by 2 bases and the J gene end by 11 bases; junction bases not matched to a gene: 9. In nucleotides, the CDR3 is TGTGCCACCTGGGATGTCGCCCTTGAGAAACTCTTT. This translates into CATWDVALEKLF.

This clone was found a few times. TCRdb's listed protein matches a much larger clone and diverges from this DNA's translation at residue 7, likely through a read error; the protein shown comes from the DNA. The chain has TRGV9 and TRGJP. The J gene comes from matching the DNA to germline here; TCRdb lacks it. Losses at the gene ends were 2 bases for V and 7 bases for J; bases not matched to a gene: 8. This CDR3 region has 17 residues. CDR1 and CDR2 from the germline V gene are GITISATS and ISYDGTV (reference sequence). For the CDR3, the DNA is TGTGCCTTGTGGGAGGATAGTTTGGAGTTGGGCAAAAAAATCAAGGTATTT. Amino acids: CALWEDSLELGKKIKVF.

In the case of this clone: The protein in TCRdb stems from a much larger clone and differs at residue 9 from this DNA's translation, likely a read error; here the protein is translated from the DNA. The rearrangement joins TRGV3 to TRGJ1 or TRGJ2. TCRdb lists no J gene, so it was determined here by aligning the DNA to germline. The CDR3 runs to 13 residues. The germline gives CDR1 VTNTFY, CDR2 YDVSTARD (reference sequence). The CDR3 protein is CATWDFNYCKKLF. CDR3 nucleotides: TGTGCCACCTGGGACTTCAATTATTGTAAGAAACTCTTT.

This clone occurred many times. A far larger clone is a single base away, which makes a read error likely. In the same sample, other DNA sequences code for this CDR3. The V and J genes are TRGV9 and TRGJP. Assignment of the J gene here rests on matching the DNA to germline, because TCRdb gives none. The CDR3 contains 15 residues. Germline V gene sequence: CDR1 GITISATS, CDR2 ISYDGTV (reference sequence). CDR3 nucleotides: TGTGCCTTGTGGGAGGTGCGTCCGGGCAAGAAAATCAAGGTATTT. Translated, it gives CALWEVRPGKKIKVF.

This clone was seen a handful of times. This likely reflects a read error, since a far larger clone is one base away. The sample carries other DNA sequences with the same CDR3. Here the V gene is TRGV9, but the J gene went uncalled. The CDR3 is made up of 18 amino acids. From germline, CDR1 is GITISATS and CDR2 ISYDGTV (reference sequence). CDR3 sequence reads: CALWENYAGELGKKIKVF. CDR3 nucleotides: TGTGCCTTGTGGGAGAACTACGCGGGGGAGTTGGGCAAAAAAATCAAGGTATTC.

This clone came up many times. The TCRdb protein comes from a much larger clone and disagrees with this DNA's translation at residue 11, likely due to a read error; the protein given here is derived from the DNA. V and J are TRGV9 and TRGJ1 or TRGJ2. From germline, CDR1 is GITISATS and CDR2 ISYDGTV (reference sequence). The CDR3 is made up of 13 amino acids. CDR3 amino acids: CALWEAVRYKELF. In DNA, the CDR3 is TGTGCCTTGTGGGAGGCCGTCCGGTATAAGGAACTCTTT.

This clone has ten or more counts. One base separates it from a far larger clone, so it is likely a read error. The same CDR3 arises from other DNA sequences in this sample as well. V gene assignment gives TRGV9, but the J gene was left uncalled. Germline CDR1 and CDR2: GITISATS and ISYDGTV (reference sequence). This CDR3 is 11 amino acids long. The CDR3 protein is CALWEVSVKLF. The CDR3 bases are TGTGCCTTGTGGGAGGTGTCGGTGAAGCTCTTT.

There are many counts of this clone. TCRdb attributes to this sequence the protein of a much larger clone, which differs from the DNA translation at residue 6; a read error is likely, and the protein displayed is translated from the DNA. The chain uses TRGV9 and TRGJP. The J gene, missing from TCRdb, was assigned here through DNA to germline matching. With 2 bases clipped from V and 5 bases from J, the junction kept 9 bases outside the gene matches. CDR1 is GITISATS and CDR2 is ISYDGTV in the germline V gene (reference sequence). The CDR3 extends over 18 amino acids. CDR3 in DNA: TGTGCCTTGTGGGAGGCGCAAGCCGAAGAGTTGGGCAAAAAAATCAAGGTATTT. It specifies CALWEAQAEELGKKIKVF.

This clone was seen ten or more times. The protein given by TCRdb reflects a much larger clone and differs at residue 3 from this DNA's translation, likely from a read error; the protein shown is the DNA's translation. The gene calls are TRGV4 and TRGJP. Here the J gene came from matching the DNA to germline, since TCRdb omits it. The CDR3 is 14 amino acids. Germline V gene data show CDR1 as EGSTGY and CDR2 as YDSYTSSV. The chain's CDR3 is CAAWQELGKKIKVF. The DNA for the CDR3 is TGTGCCGCCTGGCAAGAGTTGGGCAAAAAAATCAAGGTATTT.

There are many counts of this clone. The protein that TCRdb holds for this DNA derives from a much larger clone and differs from the translated DNA at residue 6, which likely indicates a read error; the protein shown here is translated from the DNA. The sample carries other DNA sequences with the same CDR3. The V gene is TRGV9, the J gene TRGJP. Matching the DNA to germline supplied the J gene, which TCRdb does not give. Germline CDR1 GITISATS, CDR2 ISYDGTV (reference sequence). This CDR3 region has 17 residues. After removal of 2 bases from V and 7 bases from J, the junction contained 8 bases not matched to a gene. Written as DNA, the CDR3 is TGTGCCTTGTGGGAGGCGAGGAGGGAGTTGGGCAAAAAAATCAAGGTATTT. Amino acids: CALWEARRELGKKIKVF.

With respect to this clone: A read error likely explains this, since a far larger clone differs by one base. The sample has other DNA sequences that encode this CDR3 too. The chain has TRGV9 and TRGJ1 or TRGJ2. As TCRdb names no J gene, one was assigned here on the basis of a DNA match to germline. The CDR3 has 11 amino acids. Germline CDR1 reads GITISATS; CDR2 reads ISYDGTV (reference sequence). V dropped 10 bases and J dropped 4; count of bases not matched to a gene: 7. The CDR3 is CAFLNYYKKLF. The CDR3 DNA is TGTGCCTTCTTGAACTATTATAAGAAACTCTTT.

To note about this clone: A read error likely explains why the TCRdb protein, taken from a much larger clone, differs from this DNA's translation at residue 10; the protein shown is translated from the DNA. The CDR3 loop reads CALWEFPMSGNYYKKLF. Written as DNA, the CDR3 is TGTGCCTTGTGGGAGTTTCCGATGTCTGGGAATTATTATAAGAAACTCTTT. J is TRGJ1 or TRGJ2 and V is TRGV9. TCRdb gives no J gene; it was assigned here by matching the DNA to germline. Germline lookup yields CDR1 GITISATS and CDR2 ISYDGTV (reference sequence). The CDR3 extends over 17 amino acids. V was pared by 3 bases and J by 0 bases, with 14 bases of the junction left unmatched.

This chain uses TRGV9 with TRGJ1 or TRGJ2. No J gene is reported in TCRdb; it was inferred here by comparing the DNA with germline. The length of the CDR3 is 15 residues. CDR1 and CDR2 (germline): GITISATS, ISYDGTV (reference sequence). V was pared by 9 bases and J by 11 bases, with 25 bases of the junction left unmatched. The CDR3 protein is CALAINPSRLCQKLF. CDR3 bases: TGTGCCTTGGCGATCAACCCGTCTCGGCTTTGCCAGAAACTCTTT.

This clone turned up a few times. The protein in TCRdb stems from a much larger clone and differs at residue 7 from this DNA's translation, likely a read error; here the protein is translated from the DNA. V gene TRGV9 combines with J gene TRGJP1. TCRdb leaves out the J gene; it was filled in here by matching the DNA to germline. There are 14 residues in the CDR3. Germline assignment: CDR1 GITISATS and CDR2 ISYDGTV (reference sequence). The trim removed 3 bases at V and 3 bases at J, leaving 4 bases unmatched. The CDR3 protein is CALWENPTGWFKIF. The CDR3, as DNA: TGTGCCTTGTGGGAGAACCCCACTGGTTGGTTCAAGATATTT.

This clone was seen a handful of times. A far more abundant clone sits one base away, making this likely a read error. At the DNA level, this CDR3 is encoded by other sequences in the same sample as well. The V gene call reads TRGV9; no J gene was called. Germline values: CDR1 GITISATS, CDR2 ISYDGTV (reference sequence). CDR3 length equals 13 residues. DNA of the CDR3: TGTGCCTTGTGGGAGACCCCGTGGTCTAAGAAACTCTTC. Translating gives CALWETPWSKKLF.

This clone was seen at least ten times. TCRdb's protein for this DNA is that of a much larger clone and differs from the translation at residue 6, likely a read error; the protein shown is the DNA translation. The chain links TRGV9 to TRGJP. The CDR3 runs 16 residues. Germline-derived CDR1 and CDR2 are GITISATS and ISYDGTV (reference sequence). V lost 2 bases, J lost 9 bases, and 7 bases stayed unmatched. This CDR3 reads CALWEAQMLGKKIKVF. The CDR3 DNA reads TGTGCCTTGTGGGAGGCGCAGATGTTGGGCAAAAAAATCAAGGTATTT.

A note on this clone: For this DNA, TCRdb reports the protein of a much larger clone, which diverges at residue 9, most likely from a read error; the protein presented here is translated directly from the DNA. The rearrangement joins TRGV9 to TRGJ1 or TRGJ2. The J gene, left out of TCRdb, was set here by checking the DNA against germline. CDR3 length: 14 residues. V dropped 0 bases and J dropped 7; count of bases not matched to a gene: 9. Germline values: CDR1 GITISATS, CDR2 ISYDGTV (reference sequence). CDR3: CALWEVQREYKKLF. CDR3 sequence (DNA): TGTGCCTTGTGGGAGGTGCAGAGGGAATATAAGAAACTCTTT.

This clone appeared many times. This chain links TRGV3 with TRGJ1 or TRGJ2. Germline lookup yields CDR1 VTNTFY and CDR2 YDVSTARD (reference sequence). This CDR3 is built from 13 residues. V was pared by 0 bases and J by 9 bases, with 8 bases of the junction left unmatched. This CDR3 reads CATWDRLRCKKLF. The CDR3 nucleotides read TGTGCCACCTGGGACAGGCTCCGCTGTAAGAAACTCTTT.

This clone was detected only a few times. TCRdb shows a much larger clone's protein in place of this DNA's translation, and the two differ at residue 2, likely through a read error; the protein shown is translated from the DNA. Called V gene: TRGV2; the J gene was not called. This CDR3 is built from 14 residues. Looked up from germline, CDR1 is EGSNGY and CDR2 is YDSYNSKV. This CDR3 reads CTTWDAYVKGFQLF. The CDR3 nucleotides read TGTACCACCTGGGACGCATACGTTAAAGGCTTTCAGCTCTTT.

This clone has ten or more counts. TCRdb assigns this DNA the protein of a much larger clone, which departs from its translation at residue 6; this likely reflects a read error, and the protein shown comes from translating the DNA. V usage is TRGV3 and J usage is TRGJ1 or TRGJ2. This CDR3 comprises 13 residues. J lost 13 bases, V lost 3 bases, and 15 bases had no gene match. The germline V gene encodes CDR1 VTNTFY and CDR2 YDVSTARD (reference sequence). The CDR3 coding sequence is TGTGCCACCTGGGACGGGCCGATGATAAGAAAACTCTTT. Translating gives CATWDGPMIRKLF.